The clone carrying this T cell receptor beta chain was seen once. Repertoires were generated with immunoSEQ multiplex PCR, while TCRdb's copy carries only in-frame clones and drops some. The sample holds a few hundred thousand clones, around 78% seen once. The CDR3 covers 13 residues. The V and J ends lost 7 bases and 3 bases respectively, with 10 bases between them. The germline V gene encodes CDR1 MNHNY and CDR2 SVGAGI (reference sequence). This record belongs to a study of shared clonotypes between healthy human individuals. Looking at the study overall: Aged 18 to 49, the donors were a couple of women and three men.

The receptor was derived from a woman aged 40 to 50 in good health. Some clones in this sample may be carry-over from other donors' samples. J is TRBJ2-1 and V is TRBV6-6; no firm D call. The sample was PBMCs. CDR3 region: CASTWQYYNEQFF. The CDR3 DNA sequence: TGTGCCAGCACTTGGCAGTACTACAATGAGCAGTTCTTC.